The sequence of this TCR beta chain was determined in a study of cytomegalovirus exposure and HLA in healthy donors. Whole-study results and caveats: Certain sequence variants were highly shared and formed a cluster, and this cluster was likely a sequencing artifact.

V lost 8 bases, J lost 7 bases, and 18 bases lay in between. Germline V lookup: CDR1 MDHEN, CDR2 SYDVKM. The CDR3 covers 13 residues. Vbeta (60) and Jbeta (13) primers were used in the PCR. In the original workflow: As a later analysis found, there were tens of millions of unique TCR beta chains, of which roughly 11 million were shared. Sequencing used immunoSEQ multiplex PCR; TCRdb keeps in-frame clones, though not all of them. V, J and clone size derive from that table, while D and trimming were established from the DNA sequence. Of roughly 98,000 clones listed, approximately 72% are singletons. In the case of this clone: Its target is unknown.

The sample was PBMCs. This clonotype was obtained from a female donor in good health and CMV-seropositive. This chain links TRBV28 with TRBJ2-7; D may be TRBD1 (6 bases). The CDR3 coding sequence is TGTGCCAGCTGTAACAGGGCGGCGGCTGAGCAGTACTTC. It is translated as CASCNRAAAEQYF.